Below, one T cell receptor beta chain is given with its context. The antigen this receptor binds is unknown. No per-base quality is available; no much larger clone lies one base away. The identical CDR3 is also encoded by other nucleotide sequences in the sample. Using the deep immunoSEQ assay, multiplex PCR amplified TCR CDR3 regions from genomic DNA. For each cell subset, the extracted genomic DNA was distributed evenly across all wells of several immunoSEQ 96-well plates, and each plate served as one replicate. For sorted subsets, roughly 200 ng genomic DNA, equal to tens of thousands of T cell genomes, was loaded into each replicate PCR. Purified libraries were quantified with a Qubit 3.0 fluorometer, sized on a Bioanalyzer 2100, and re-quantified with the KAPA Library Quantification kit. Each immunoSEQ 96-well plate was sequenced on its own single-read 150-cycle Illumina NextSeq 550 flow cell. The source study handled its data this way. The immunoSEQ output contained only junctional sequences without quality scores, so filtering could not match that applied to full-length reads. Sequences were annotated with PyIR, a Python wrapper for IgBLAST v1.9, and V/J genes and CDR3 were assigned using IMGT germline references. Reads with weak V/J assignments (E-value above 1e-6), missing CDR3, stop codons, out-of-frame junctions, or ambiguous translated residues were removed. V3J clonotypes were defined by identical inferred V gene, J gene, and CDR3 amino acid sequence. Percentage overlap between repertoires was calculated by dividing the number of shared unique clonotypes by the size of the smaller repertoire. Three approaches were used to assess repertoire richness: RTK rarefaction, the Chao1 estimator, and Recon v2.1 estimates of unobserved clonotypes. For all TCRbeta clonotypes obtained by the gDNA method from a handful of donors, generation probabilities were computed with OLGA. Not all clones reach the TCRdb copy of this immuneACCESS table, which keeps in-frame sequences only. Checked studies attribute under half of the gap to unresolved V genes and leave the rest unexplained. D and trimming come from the DNA, and the V and J calls and clone size come from that table. For this sample there are under 2.5 million clones; about nine tenths appear just once. The ten largest clones add up to around 0.35% of the sample.

This specimen belongs to a study of shared clonotypes between healthy human individuals (dated by TCRdb to 2018 to 2021). Study-wide context: The cohort comprised two women and a few men aged 18 to 49 years. Blood TCR repertoires of a handful of healthy adults were deeply sequenced to estimate repertoire size and the extent of clonotype sharing between individuals. Each donor's leukapheresis produced roughly between about 0.85 and 10 billion PBMCs. To increase sequencing depth and limit assay-specific biases, TCR repertoire library preparation and sequencing were carried out by different laboratories using diverse techniques. For each donor, CD4 naive and CD4 memory were each given three plates, CD8 naive was given two plates, and CD8 memory was given one plate. Summary of the overall study and its limitations: Sharing across a handful of donors was observed for around 5% of naive CD4, 3.5% of naive CD8, roughly 2.3% of memory CD4, and over 0.3% of memory CD8 clonotypes. Rarefaction of sorted-subset datasets indicated incomplete sequencing despite the large sequencing depth. Naive subsets generally had larger estimated clonotype richness than memory subsets did. Based on pairwise subsampling, the degree of clonotype sharing among donors was expected to be affected by sequencing depth. The genetic and exposure-history diversity represented was limited by the small number of donors. Higher generation probabilities were observed for clonotypes shared by all four sorted-subset donors than for non-shared clonotypes. Sampling was restricted to blood, and TCR repertoires in tissues likely differ from the TCR repertoires found in blood.

The donors were healthy, HIV-negative adults with no recently reported acute infections or vaccinations. Only Caucasian adults living in Nashville, Tennessee, USA were represented among the donors. CD4+ T cells were enriched through magnetic negative selection, after which naive cells were positively selected on CD45RA and the remaining negative fraction served as the memory subset. Blood was obtained by leukapheresis, after which PBMCs were separated by Ficoll-Histopaque density gradient centrifugation and cryopreserved in liquid nitrogen vapor phase. Analytical flow cytometry was used to check the purity and quantity of every magnetically sorted T cell population. Each sorted fraction had its genomic DNA isolated and then quantified by UV absorbance on a Nanodrop 2000c. The TCR comes from a man younger than 30 in good health. Some clones in this sample may be carry-over from other donors' samples. The sequenced sample consisted of naive CD4+ T cells from PBMCs. Explained via the paper, the cell subset or site label denotes: CD45RA+ positively selected.

The DNA sequence reads TGTGCCAGCAGCCTCCTTGACGAGCAGTACTTC. It is translated as CASSLLDEQYF. This receptor chain uses TRBV5-4 and TRBJ2-7, with no D gene named confidently. Based on the germline V gene (reference sequence), the CDR1 and CDR2 sequences are SGHNT and YYREEE. The CDR3 goes from the cysteine to the phenylalanine over 11 residues. The kept DNA is CDR3 alone, 33 bases in frame from the first base. Deletion took 4 bases off V and 5 bases off J, with a span of 7 bases between the germline ends. The CDR3 plus the reference TRBV5-4 and TRBJ2-7 genes for the other parts give the full variable domain: ETGVTQSPTHLIKTRGQQVTLRCSSQSGHNTVSWYQQALGQGPQFIFQYYREEENGRGNFPPRFSGLQFPNYSSELNVNALELDDSALYLCASSLLDEQYFGPGTRLTVT.